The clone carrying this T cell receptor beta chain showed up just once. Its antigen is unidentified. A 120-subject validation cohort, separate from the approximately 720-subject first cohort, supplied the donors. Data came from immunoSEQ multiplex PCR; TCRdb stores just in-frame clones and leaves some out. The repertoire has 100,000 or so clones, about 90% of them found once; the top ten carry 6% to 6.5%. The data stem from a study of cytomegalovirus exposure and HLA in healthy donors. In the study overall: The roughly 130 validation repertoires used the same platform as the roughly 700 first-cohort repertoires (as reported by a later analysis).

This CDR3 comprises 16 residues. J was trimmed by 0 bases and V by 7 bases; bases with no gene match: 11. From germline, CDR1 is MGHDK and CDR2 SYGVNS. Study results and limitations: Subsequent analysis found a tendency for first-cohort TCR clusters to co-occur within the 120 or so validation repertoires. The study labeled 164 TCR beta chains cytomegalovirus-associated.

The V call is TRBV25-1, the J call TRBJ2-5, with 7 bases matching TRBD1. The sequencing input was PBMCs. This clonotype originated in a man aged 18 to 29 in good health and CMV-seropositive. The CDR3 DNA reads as TGTGCCAGCACTGCCCGGGACAGCTGGTACCAAGAGACCCAGTACTTC. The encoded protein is CASTARDSWYQETQYF.